A single sample gave rise to the 13 T cell receptor beta chains below, sequenced in a study of T cell repertoires in cytomegalovirus infection. TCRdb used MiXCR to reprocess the reads, holding one entry per CDR3 protein. In the table there are some 700,000 distinct CDR3 sequences, 35% of which are singletons. The sequenced sample was PBMCs. These receptors originate from a human donor in good health (CMV status not recorded). Some clones in this sample may be carry-over from other donors' samples.

This clonotype was detected a few times. The V gene is TRBV7-9, the J gene TRBJ2-3; D remains ambiguous. Germline values: CDR1 SEHNR, CDR2 FQNEAQ (reference sequence). Trimming left V 8 bases short and J 1 base short, with 4 bases between. CDR3 size: 11 residues. The CDR3 nucleotides read TGTGCCAGCGGTGGCACAGATACGCAGTATTTT. Translation gives CASGGTDTQYF.

The chain uses TRBV12-3 or TRBV12-4 and TRBJ2-7; TRBD2 aligns across 15 bases. After removal of 7 bases from V and 3 bases from J, the junction contained 16 bases not matched to a gene. The CDR3 runs 19 residues. CDR3 in amino acids: CASTQLGRGLAGGIYEQYF. CDR3 DNA: TGTGCCAGCACTCAGCTTGGACGGGGACTAGCGGGAGGTATCTACGAGCAGTACTTC.

At least ten counts were recorded for this clonotype. As DNA, the CDR3 is TGTGCCAGCACCCTGTGGGGGTCACCCCTCCACTTT. Its translation: CASTLWGSPLHF. The rearrangement links TRBV12-3 or TRBV12-4 to TRBJ1-6; D is possibly TRBD1 (5 bases). There are 12 residues in the CDR3. V was cut by 7 bases and J by 10 bases, with 11 bases left in between.

This chain links TRBV28 with TRBJ2-7, with 9 nucleotides matching TRBD2. V lost 3 bases, J lost 3 bases, and 6 bases stayed unmatched. The CDR3 has 15 residues. CDR1 is MDHEN, CDR2 SYDVKM, per germline. CDR3 loop: CASSLVRGGFYEQYF. Here the CDR3 DNA reads TGTGCCAGCAGTTTGGTGCGGGGGGGCTTCTACGAGCAGTACTTC.

This clonotype has more than one count but fewer than ten. The gene calls are TRBV28 and TRBJ2-1; tentatively, D is TRBD2 (7 bases). The CDR3 covers 14 residues. Trimming removed 5 bases at V and 8 bases at J, with 16 bases between. In germline, CDR1 is MDHEN, CDR2 SYDVKM. The CDR3 loop is CASSGGGGVYEQFF. CDR3 in DNA: TGTGCCAGCAGTGGAGGGGGAGGGGTATATGAGCAGTTCTTC.

This clonotype was picked up a small number of times. The chain recombines TRBV12-3 or TRBV12-4 with TRBJ1-6; tentatively, D is TRBD1 (6 bases). V was shortened by 4 bases and J by 8 bases, with 12 bases between the two germline ends. The length of the CDR3 is 14 residues. CDR3 loop: CASSYQGIYSPLHF. The CDR3 nucleotides read TGTGCCAGCAGTTATCAGGGGATTTATTCACCCCTCCACTTT.

The rearrangement links TRBV2 to TRBJ1-1; no definite D call. Germline V lookup: CDR1 SNHLY, CDR2 FYNNEI. The length of the CDR3 is 14 residues. V lost 5 bases, J lost 1 base, and 11 bases lay in between. Here the CDR3 DNA reads TGTGCCAGCAGTTACGGTTCGAGGAACACTGAAGCTTTCTTT. The encoded protein is CASSYGSRNTEAFF. Together with reference TRBV2 and TRBJ1-1, the CDR3 gives the full variable domain: EPEVTQTPSHQVTQMGQEVILRCVPISNHLYFYWYRQILGQKVEFLVSFYNNEISEKSEIFDDQFSVERPDGSNFTLKIRSTKLEDSAMYFCASSYGSRNTEAFFGQGTRLTVV.

V is TRBV18 and J is TRBJ2-1, with 9 positions matching TRBD2. Looked up from germline, CDR1 is KGHSH and CDR2 is LQKENI. The CDR3 sequence is 15 residues long. V lost 4 bases to trimming and J lost 2 bases; unmatched junction nucleotides: 3. Here the CDR3 DNA reads TGTGCCAGCTCACAAAGCGGGAGGACCTACAATGAGCAGTTCTTC. Its protein is CASSQSGRTYNEQFF.

This chain joins TRBV12-3 or TRBV12-4 and TRBJ2-1; D not resolved. CDR3 length: 13 amino acids. The germline V and J ends were trimmed by 2 bases and 8 bases, with 10 bases remaining between them. CDR3 protein: CASSLSGRDEQFF. CDR3 DNA: TGTGCCAGCAGTTTAAGTGGTAGAGATGAGCAGTTCTTC.

Only a few counts were recorded for this clonotype. This chain uses TRBV7-9 with TRBJ1-1; 8 bases align to TRBD1. Germline V gene sequence: CDR1 SEHNR, CDR2 FQNEAQ (reference sequence). The CDR3 has 14 amino acids. V lost 4 bases, J lost 4 bases, and 5 bases stayed unmatched. For the CDR3, the DNA is TGTGCCAGCAGCTCGGACAGGGTGGGCACTGAAGCTTTCTTT. It encodes CASSSDRVGTEAFF.

This clonotype was seen a handful of times. The chain combines TRBV4-1 with TRBJ2-2; D uncertain. V lost 1 base and J lost 6, with 6 bases in between. This CDR3 has 13 amino acids. The germline gives CDR1 MGHRA, CDR2 YSYEKL. This CDR3 is CASSQVKPGELFF. The CDR3 nucleotides read TGCGCCAGCAGCCAAGTAAAGCCCGGGGAGCTGTTTTTT.

V usage is TRBV20-1 and J usage is TRBJ1-1; D is perhaps TRBD1 (6 bases). The CDR3 contains 15 residues. CDR1 and CDR2 from the germline V gene are DFQATT and SNEGSKA (reference sequence). V shed 0 bases and J shed 5 bases, with 16 bases lying between them. The CDR3 region has the DNA TGCAGTGCTAGAGATATTAGGGGGTCGACGACTGAAGCTTTCTTT. Amino acids: CSARDIRGSTTEAFF.

The V gene is TRBV12-3 or TRBV12-4, the J gene TRBJ2-1; tentatively, D is TRBD2 (6 bases). V was pared by 5 bases and J by 7 bases, with 15 bases between. The CDR3 loop spans 14 amino acids. The CDR3 DNA sequence: TGTGCCAGCAGTGGACCGTGGGGAGGTAATGAGCAGTTCTTC. This codes for CASSGPWGGNEQFF.